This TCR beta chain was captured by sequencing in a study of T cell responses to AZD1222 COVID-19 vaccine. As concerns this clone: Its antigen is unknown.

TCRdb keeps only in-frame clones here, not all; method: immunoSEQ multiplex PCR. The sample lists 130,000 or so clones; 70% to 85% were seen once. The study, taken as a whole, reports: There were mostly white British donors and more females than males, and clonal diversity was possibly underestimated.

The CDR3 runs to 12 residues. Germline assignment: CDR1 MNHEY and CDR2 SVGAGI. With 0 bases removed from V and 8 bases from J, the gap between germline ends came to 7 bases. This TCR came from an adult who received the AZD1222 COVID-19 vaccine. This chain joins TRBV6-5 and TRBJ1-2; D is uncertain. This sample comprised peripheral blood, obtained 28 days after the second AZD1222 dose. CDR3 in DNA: TGTGCCAGCAGTTACTCGGGATACGGCTACACCTTC. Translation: CASSYSGYGYTF.